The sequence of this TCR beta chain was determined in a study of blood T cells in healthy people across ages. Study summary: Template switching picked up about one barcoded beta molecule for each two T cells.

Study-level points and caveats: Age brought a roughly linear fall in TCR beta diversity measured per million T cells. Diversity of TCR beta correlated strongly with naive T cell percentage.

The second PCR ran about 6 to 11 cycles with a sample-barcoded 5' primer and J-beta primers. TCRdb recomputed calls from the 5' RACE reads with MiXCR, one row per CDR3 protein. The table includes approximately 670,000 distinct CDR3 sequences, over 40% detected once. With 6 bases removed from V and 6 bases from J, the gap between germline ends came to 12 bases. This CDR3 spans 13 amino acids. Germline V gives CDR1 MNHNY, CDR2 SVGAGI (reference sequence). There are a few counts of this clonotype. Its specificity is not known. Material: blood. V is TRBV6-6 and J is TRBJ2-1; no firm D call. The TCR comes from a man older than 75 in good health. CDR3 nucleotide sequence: TGTGCCAGCAGAAAGCTAGAGGCCAATGAGCAGTTCTTC. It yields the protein CASRKLEANEQFF.